This TCR beta chain stems from a study of T cell responses to AZD1222 COVID-19 vaccine. The study's findings and limits: Repertoires in all cases were sampled only once the peak T cell response had passed. Spike-specific TCR breadth and depth grew following two AZD1222 doses.

Profiling relied on immunoSEQ multiplex PCR, and the TCRdb table lists in-frame clones only, not all of them. Of some 130,000 clones in the sample, 91% are singletons; the top ten hold around 1.9%. For this clone: Its cognate antigen is unknown.

The V segment lost 4 bases and the J segment 1 base; nucleotides outside the gene matches: 3. In germline, CDR1 is SQVTM, CDR2 ANQGSEA. The CDR3 is 13 amino acids. The chain combines TRBV29-1 with TRBJ2-5; 7 nucleotides align to TRBD1. The material was peripheral blood, obtained 28 days after the second AZD1222 dose. This sequence was found in an adult who received the AZD1222 COVID-19 vaccine. The DNA for the CDR3 is TGCAGCGTTGCTCAGGGGGTCCAAGAGACCCAGTACTTC. It codes for CSVAQGVQETQYF. Full variable domain (missing parts from reference TRBV29-1 and TRBJ2-5): SAVISQKPSRDICQRGTSLTIQCQVDSQVTMMFWYRQQPGQSLTLIATANQGSEATYESGFVIDKFPISRPNLTFSTLTVSNMSPEDSSIYLCSVAQGVQETQYFGPGTRLLVL.